This T cell receptor (beta chain) derives from a study of blood T cell repertoires in COVID-19. Looking at the study overall: PBMCs, B-cell-depleted T cells, or T cells provided the cDNA or gDNA that made up the material.

The CDR3 covers 13 residues. The germline gives CDR1 SGHNT, CDR2 YYREEE (reference sequence). This clone was picked up a small number of times. The junction does not match germline at one end; this may be a read error. The repertoire was sequenced with immunoSEQ multiplex PCR; TCRdb's copy has only in-frame clones and lacks some. The top ten clones hold 2.5% to 3.5% of a sample with 80,000 to 90,000 clones, roughly 84% of them seen once. The chain couples TRBV5-4 to TRBJ2-7; tentatively, D is TRBD2 (6 bases). The receptor comes from a woman older than 75 with COVID-19, enrolled during active disease. Sequencing was carried out using peripheral blood. CDR3 protein: CASGFGGAGEQYF. For the CDR3, the DNA is TGTGCCAGCGGCTTCGGAGGGGCAGGGGAGCAGTACTTC.